The rows below give T cell receptor beta chains drawn from one sample of a study of OX40 agonist ivuxolimab in advanced cancers. Libraries were prepared by immunoSEQ multiplex PCR; TCRdb keeps only in-frame clonotypes and omits some of them. The profile shows roughly 49,000 clones, 80% to 85% of them singletons. This specimen consisted of CD4+ or CD8+ T cells sorted from blood, obtained in a trial of the OX40 agonist ivuxolimab. The receptors stem from an adult with an advanced solid tumor such as melanoma, head and neck, liver or kidney cancer. Each CDR3 is given with its conserved first and last residue. Each record gives: V gene, D gene, clone size, J gene, CDR3 protein, CDR3 DNA. A D gene is named only where the DNA matches it firmly. Not every row has a clone size; where given, it reads once, few, many or a size class.

v_call: TRBV7-6; d_call: .; clone_size: once; j_call: TRBJ2-3; cdr3_aa: CASSSGSLPDTQYF; cdr3_nt: TGTGCCAGCAGCTCGGGATCCCTCCCGGATACGCAGTATTTT
v_call: TRBV27; d_call: TRBD1; clone_size: few; j_call: TRBJ1-2; cdr3_aa: CASSLRTGDVHGYTF; cdr3_nt: TGTGCCAGCAGTTTGAGGACAGGGGATGTGCATGGCTACACCTTC
v_call: TRBV6-6; d_call: .; clone_size: .; j_call: TRBJ2-4; cdr3_aa: CASTLPRGDIQYF; cdr3_nt: TGTGCCAGCACTTTACCGAGGGGGGACATTCAGTACTTC
v_call: TRBV18; d_call: TRBD1; clone_size: .; j_call: TRBJ1-4; cdr3_aa: CASSPRLLTGGINEKLFF; cdr3_nt: TGTGCCAGCTCCCCACGGCTACTTACAGGGGGGATTAATGAAAAACTGTTTTTT
v_call: TRBV18; d_call: TRBD1; clone_size: .; j_call: TRBJ1-1; cdr3_aa: CASSQGTGGALDTEAFF; cdr3_nt: TGTGCCAGCTCACAAGGGACAGGGGGCGCTCTGGACACTGAAGCTTTCTTT
v_call: TRBV10-1; d_call: .; clone_size: .; j_call: TRBJ1-2; cdr3_aa: CASSESGSYGYTF; cdr3_nt: TGCGCCAGCAGTGAGTCTGGGTCGTATGGCTACACCTTC
v_call: TRBV11-2; d_call: .; clone_size: .; j_call: TRBJ2-4; cdr3_aa: CASSLESKNIQYF; cdr3_nt: TGTGCCAGCAGCTTAGAGAGCAAAAACATTCAGTACTTC
v_call: TRBV4-1; d_call: TRBD2; clone_size: .; j_call: TRBJ2-2; cdr3_aa: CASSQVQGGTGELFF; cdr3_nt: TGCGCCAGCAGCCAAGTTCAGGGAGGGACCGGGGAGCTGTTTTTT
v_call: TRBV25-1; d_call: .; clone_size: .; j_call: TRBJ1-1; cdr3_aa: CASSELGAEAFF; cdr3_nt: TGTGCCAGCAGTGAATTAGGGGCTGAAGCTTTCTTT
v_call: TRBV19; d_call: .; clone_size: .; j_call: TRBJ1-1; cdr3_aa: CASSIGGERRSEAFF; cdr3_nt: TGTGCCAGTAGTATAGGGGGCGAGCGTCGGTCTGAAGCTTTCTTT
v_call: TRBV19; d_call: .; clone_size: .; j_call: TRBJ2-1; cdr3_aa: CASSMLTGTNEQFF; cdr3_nt: TGTGCCAGTAGTATGCTTACGGGGACTAATGAGCAGTTCTTC
v_call: TRBV5-5; d_call: .; clone_size: .; j_call: TRBJ2-7; cdr3_aa: CASSLRDIYEQYF; cdr3_nt: TGTGCCAGCAGCTTGAGGGACATCTACGAGCAGTACTTC
v_call: TRBV19; d_call: .; clone_size: once; j_call: TRBJ1-1; cdr3_aa: CASSIRVAGTNTEAFF; cdr3_nt: TGTGCCAGTAGTATCCGAGTAGCAGGGACAAACACTGAAGCTTTCTTT
v_call: TRBV5-5; d_call: .; clone_size: .; j_call: TRBJ2-1; cdr3_aa: CASTPSGASSYNEQFF; cdr3_nt: TGTGCCAGCACCCCCTCCGGGGCGAGCTCCTACAATGAGCAGTTCTTC
v_call: TRBV4-1; d_call: TRBD1; clone_size: once; j_call: TRBJ1-2; cdr3_aa: CASRAVGRGTGYTF; cdr3_nt: TGCGCCAGCCGCGCAGTGGGCAGGGGGACTGGCTACACCTTC
v_call: TRBV13; d_call: TRBD2; clone_size: .; j_call: TRBJ2-1; cdr3_aa: CASSLRGLVSNEQFF; cdr3_nt: TGTGCCAGCAGCTTAAGGGGACTAGTATCCAATGAGCAGTTCTTC
v_call: TRBV5-6; d_call: TRBD1; clone_size: .; j_call: TRBJ1-2; cdr3_aa: CASSSPLRGQGVFYGYTF; cdr3_nt: TGTGCCAGCAGCTCCCCCCTGAGGGGACAGGGGGTCTTCTATGGCTACACCTTC
v_call: TRBV7-2; d_call: .; clone_size: .; j_call: TRBJ1-4; cdr3_aa: CASSPQGRAFNEKLFF; cdr3_nt: TGTGCCAGCAGCCCACAGGGCCGGGCGTTTAATGAAAAACTGTTTTTT
v_call: TRBV29-1; d_call: TRBD2; clone_size: .; j_call: TRBJ2-2; cdr3_aa: CSAQTYSGVNTGELFF; cdr3_nt: TGCAGCGCCCAAACCTATAGCGGGGTTAACACCGGGGAGCTGTTTTTT
v_call: TRBV11-2; d_call: .; clone_size: .; j_call: TRBJ2-5; cdr3_aa: CASSLGRQETQYF; cdr3_nt: TGTGCCAGCAGCTTAGGCAGGCAAGAGACCCAGTACTTC
v_call: TRBV18; d_call: TRBD1; clone_size: .; j_call: TRBJ1-5; cdr3_aa: CASSPRTGEGNQPQHF; cdr3_nt: TGTGCCAGCTCACCGCGGACAGGGGAAGGCAATCAGCCCCAGCATTTT
v_call: TRBV7-7; d_call: .; clone_size: once; j_call: TRBJ2-5; cdr3_aa: CASSLAQSETQYF; cdr3_nt: TGTGCCAGCAGCTTAGCTCAGTCGGAGACCCAGTACTTC
v_call: TRBV5-5; d_call: TRBD2; clone_size: .; j_call: TRBJ2-5; cdr3_aa: CASSWGTSYETQYF; cdr3_nt: TGTGCCAGCAGCTGGGGGACTAGCTACGAGACCCAGTACTTC
v_call: TRBV7-9; d_call: .; clone_size: .; j_call: TRBJ1-1; cdr3_aa: CASSLPLAAIMNTEAFF; cdr3_nt: TGTGCCAGCAGCTTACCCCTGGCCGCCATAATGAATACTGAAGCTTTCTTT
v_call: TRBV15; d_call: .; clone_size: once; j_call: TRBJ1-1; cdr3_aa: CATSRDGSGEAFF; cdr3_nt: TGTGCCACCAGCAGAGATGGGTCTGGTGAAGCTTTCTTT
v_call: TRBV5-1; d_call: TRBD1; clone_size: .; j_call: TRBJ2-2; cdr3_aa: CASSLSPPGGATGELFF; cdr3_nt: TGCGCCAGCAGCTTATCTCCCCCAGGGGGCGCGACCGGGGAGCTGTTTTTT
v_call: TRBV7-7; d_call: TRBD2; clone_size: .; j_call: TRBJ2-1; cdr3_aa: CASSLSSGGTAGAEQFF; cdr3_nt: TGTGCCAGCAGCTTATCTTCGGGGGGTACGGCGGGCGCTGAGCAGTTCTTC
v_call: TRBV5-4; d_call: .; clone_size: .; j_call: TRBJ2-7; cdr3_aa: CASSPGTSKVHEQYF; cdr3_nt: TGTGCCAGCAGCCCCGGGACATCCAAGGTCCACGAGCAGTACTTC
v_call: TRBV7-3; d_call: .; clone_size: .; j_call: TRBJ1-1; cdr3_aa: CASSRRGNTEAFF; cdr3_nt: TGTGCCAGCAGCCGCCGGGGCAACACTGAAGCTTTCTTT
v_call: TRBV5-6; d_call: .; clone_size: .; j_call: TRBJ1-2; cdr3_aa: CASRRGRSDGYTF; cdr3_nt: TGTGCCAGCAGGCGTGGACGAAGTGATGGCTACACCTTC
v_call: TRBV11-3; d_call: .; clone_size: .; j_call: TRBJ1-1; cdr3_aa: CASSYGANEAFF; cdr3_nt: TGTGCCAGCAGCTACGGGGCAAATGAAGCTTTCTTT
v_call: TRBV5-6; d_call: .; clone_size: few; j_call: TRBJ1-1; cdr3_aa: CASSPREGGWMNTEAFF; cdr3_nt: TGTGCCAGCAGCCCCCGAGAGGGAGGATGGATGAACACTGAAGCTTTCTTT
v_call: TRBV7-8; d_call: .; clone_size: .; j_call: TRBJ2-5; cdr3_aa: CASSPHSRAETQYF; cdr3_nt: TGTGCCAGCAGCCCCCATAGTAGGGCGGAGACCCAGTACTTC
v_call: TRBV7-2; d_call: .; clone_size: once; j_call: TRBJ2-7; cdr3_aa: CASSLYEGLHF; cdr3_nt: TGTGCCAGCAGCTTATATGAGGGTTTGCACTTC
v_call: TRBV5-3; d_call: .; clone_size: .; j_call: TRBJ2-7; cdr3_aa: CARSLGGADPSTYEQYF; cdr3_nt: TGTGCCAGAAGCTTGGGGGGCGCAGACCCGAGTACCTACGAGCAGTACTTC
v_call: TRBV7-2; d_call: TRBD2; clone_size: .; j_call: TRBJ2-1; cdr3_aa: CASSNEVLAGDQSYNEQFF; cdr3_nt: TGTGCCAGCAGCAACGAGGTACTAGCGGGGGACCAATCCTACAATGAGCAGTTCTTC
v_call: TRBV5-4; d_call: TRBD2; clone_size: .; j_call: TRBJ2-1; cdr3_aa: CASSLASGGTTYNEQFF; cdr3_nt: TGTGCCAGCAGCTTGGCCAGCGGGGGTACAACCTACAATGAGCAGTTCTTC
v_call: TRBV18; d_call: .; clone_size: .; j_call: TRBJ2-7; cdr3_aa: CASSPARDNEQYF; cdr3_nt: TGTGCCAGCTCACCCGCCCGGGACAACGAGCAGTACTTC
v_call: TRBV5-4; d_call: TRBD1; clone_size: once; j_call: TRBJ1-4; cdr3_aa: CASSLGPTGQEKLFF; cdr3_nt: TGTGCCAGCAGCTTGGGACCGACAGGGCAGGAAAAACTGTTTTTT
v_call: TRBV6-1; d_call: .; clone_size: .; j_call: TRBJ1-2; cdr3_aa: CASRSKGSLGDGYTF; cdr3_nt: TGTGCCAGCAGGAGCAAGGGATCACTCGGGGATGGCTACACCTTC
v_call: TRBV6-1; d_call: .; clone_size: .; j_call: TRBJ2-6; cdr3_aa: CASSEIPPGTSGANVLTF; cdr3_nt: TGTGCCAGCAGTGAAATTCCCCCGGGCACCTCTGGGGCCAACGTCCTGACTTTC
v_call: TRBV7-3; d_call: TRBD1; clone_size: .; j_call: TRBJ1-2; cdr3_aa: CASSRRQGGGYTF; cdr3_nt: TGTGCCAGCAGCCGACGACAGGGAGGTGGCTACACCTTC
v_call: TRBV19; d_call: .; clone_size: .; j_call: TRBJ1-5; cdr3_aa: CASTDSRGANQPQHF; cdr3_nt: TGTGCCAGTACCGACTCAAGGGGCGCGAATCAGCCCCAGCATTTT
v_call: TRBV19; d_call: TRBD1; clone_size: once; j_call: TRBJ1-2; cdr3_aa: CASSIKTGAPNYGYTF; cdr3_nt: TGTGCCAGTAGTATCAAAACAGGGGCCCCTAACTATGGCTACACCTTC
v_call: TRBV19; d_call: .; clone_size: .; j_call: TRBJ2-5; cdr3_aa: CASSNRDGETQYF; cdr3_nt: TGTGCCAGTAGTAACAGGGACGGGGAGACCCAGTACTTC
v_call: TRBV7-9; d_call: .; clone_size: .; j_call: TRBJ2-3; cdr3_aa: CASSHRGTDTQYF; cdr3_nt: TGTGCCAGCAGCCATCGGGGTACAGATACGCAGTATTTT
v_call: TRBV4-2; d_call: .; clone_size: .; j_call: TRBJ2-3; cdr3_aa: CASSQDFSQGGSDTQYF; cdr3_nt: TGTGCCAGCAGCCAAGATTTTTCGCAGGGAGGCTCAGATACGCAGTATTTT
v_call: TRBV6-5; d_call: .; clone_size: .; j_call: TRBJ2-7; cdr3_aa: CASRAGVLYEQYF; cdr3_nt: TGTGCCAGCAGGGCAGGGGTGTTATACGAGCAGTACTTC
v_call: TRBV13; d_call: .; clone_size: .; j_call: TRBJ1-1; cdr3_aa: CASSLRAVNTEAFF; cdr3_nt: TGTGCCAGCAGCTTAAGAGCGGTGAACACTGAAGCTTTCTTT
v_call: TRBV10-3; d_call: TRBD1; clone_size: .; j_call: TRBJ1-2; cdr3_aa: CAISDGPGGGYTF; cdr3_nt: TGTGCCATCAGTGATGGGCCAGGGGGGGGCTACACCTTC
v_call: TRBV27; d_call: .; clone_size: .; j_call: TRBJ1-2; cdr3_aa: CASSLSGAAGNYGYTF; cdr3_nt: TGTGCCAGCAGTTTATCCGGGGCGGCTGGAAACTATGGCTACACCTTC
v_call: TRBV5-4; d_call: .; clone_size: .; j_call: TRBJ1-6; cdr3_aa: CASSLNEYSPLHF; cdr3_nt: TGTGCCAGCAGCTTGAACGAGTATTCACCCCTCCACTTT
v_call: TRBV11-3; d_call: .; clone_size: .; j_call: TRBJ2-2; cdr3_aa: CASSFPSGELFF; cdr3_nt: TGTGCCAGCAGCTTTCCTTCCGGGGAGCTGTTTTTT
v_call: TRBV2; d_call: .; clone_size: .; j_call: TRBJ1-1; cdr3_aa: CASSEAGFGDTEAFF; cdr3_nt: TGTGCCAGCAGTGAGGCGGGATTTGGGGACACTGAAGCTTTCTTT
v_call: TRBV7-2; d_call: .; clone_size: .; j_call: TRBJ2-2; cdr3_aa: CASSLAGTLRTGELFF; cdr3_nt: TGTGCCAGCAGCTTAGCCGGGACTCTGAGGACCGGGGAGCTGTTTTTT
v_call: TRBV5-1; d_call: .; clone_size: .; j_call: TRBJ2-5; cdr3_aa: CASSLDPLGAQYF; cdr3_nt: TGCGCCAGCAGCTTGGATCCACTGGGGGCCCAGTACTTC
v_call: TRBV5-1; d_call: TRBD2; clone_size: .; j_call: TRBJ2-1; cdr3_aa: CASSLGRTSDEQFF; cdr3_nt: TGCGCCAGCAGCTTGGGGAGGACTAGCGATGAGCAGTTCTTC